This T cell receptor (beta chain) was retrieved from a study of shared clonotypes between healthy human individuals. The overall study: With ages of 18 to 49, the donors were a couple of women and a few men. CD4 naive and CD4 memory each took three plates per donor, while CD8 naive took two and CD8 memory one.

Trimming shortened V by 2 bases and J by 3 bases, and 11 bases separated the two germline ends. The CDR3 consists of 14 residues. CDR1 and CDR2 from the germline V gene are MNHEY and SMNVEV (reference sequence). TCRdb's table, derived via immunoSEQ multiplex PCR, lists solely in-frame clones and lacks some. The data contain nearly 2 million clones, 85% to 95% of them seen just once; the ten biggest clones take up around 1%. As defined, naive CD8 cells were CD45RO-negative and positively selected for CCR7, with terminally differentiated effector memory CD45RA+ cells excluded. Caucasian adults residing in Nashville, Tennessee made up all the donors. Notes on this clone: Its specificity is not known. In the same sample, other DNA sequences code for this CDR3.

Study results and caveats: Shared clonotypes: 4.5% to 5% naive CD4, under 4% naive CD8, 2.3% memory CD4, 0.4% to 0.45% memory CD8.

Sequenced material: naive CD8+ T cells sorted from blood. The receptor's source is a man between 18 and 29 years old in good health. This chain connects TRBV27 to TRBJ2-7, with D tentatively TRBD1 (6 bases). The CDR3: CASSLGRGDYEQYF. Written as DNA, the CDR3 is TGTGCCAGCAGTTTAGGCAGGGGTGACTACGAGCAGTACTTC.